Below, 10 T cell receptor beta chains from the same sample are listed, as sequenced in a study of blood T cell repertoires in COVID-19. Sequencing was performed with immunoSEQ multiplex PCR; in TCRdb, only in-frame clones are kept and a portion is missing. The sample has about 330,000 clones; about 92% are singletons. Sequenced sample: PBMCs or T cells enriched from blood (not recorded which). These receptors all come from a woman aged 25 to 39 who had recovered from COVID-19.

The rearrangement uses TRBV7-3 and TRBJ2-2, with 12 bases that match TRBD2. The CDR3 is made up of 16 amino acids. The V gene end was trimmed by 5 bases and the J gene end by 5 bases; junction bases not matched to a gene: 6. Germline V lookup: CDR1 SGHTA, CDR2 FQGTGA. The CDR3 DNA sequence: TGTGCCAGCAGCCTACTAGCGGGGGGAACTACCGGGGAGCTGTTTTTT. Translated, it gives CASSLLAGGTTGELFF.

This chain connects TRBV19 to TRBJ1-2; maybe TRBD1 (5 bases). The CDR3 totals 13 residues. Germline CDR1 and CDR2: LNHDA and SQIVND (reference sequence). The V end lost 9 bases, the J end lost 4 bases, and 15 bases lay between the germline ends. Here the CDR3 reads CASAIAGPYGYTF. The CDR3 coding sequence is TGTGCCAGCGCCATTGCAGGGCCCTATGGCTACACCTTC.

The gene calls are TRBV28 and TRBJ1-5; D call uncertain. V lost 3 bases to trimming and J lost 6 bases, with 21 bases between them. The CDR3 is 17 residues long. Germline V gene data show CDR1 as MDHEN and CDR2 as SYDVKM. The CDR3 DNA reads TGTGCCAGCAGTTTGCGGTTATGGCGGACTCCGAGTCAGCCCCAGCATTTT. Protein product: CASSLRLWRTPSQPQHF.

The chain carries TRBV11-2 and TRBJ2-7; possibly TRBD2 for D (5 bases). Trimming took 3 bases from V and 5 from J, leaving 5 bases between them. This CDR3 is built from 11 residues. Germline-derived CDR1 and CDR2 are SGHAT and FQNNGV. Here the CDR3 reads CASSFGNEQYF. The CDR3 DNA is TGTGCCAGCAGCTTCGGGAACGAGCAGTACTTC. Variable domain in full (rest from reference TRBV11-2 and TRBJ2-7): EAGVAQSPRYKIIEKRQSVAFWCNPISGHATLYWYQQILGQGPKLLIQFQNNGVVDDSQLPKDRFSAERLKGVDSTLKIQPAKLEDSAVYLCASSFGNEQYFGPGTRLTVT.

The chain combines TRBV4-1 with TRBJ2-5; 10 bases line up with TRBD2. V was clipped by 2 bases and J by 5 bases; unmatched bases: 11. CDR1 is MGHRA, CDR2 YSYEKL, per germline. This CDR3 has 17 residues. The CDR3 DNA sequence: TGCGCCAGCAGCCAAAATCACGGGAGCGGGAGGGGGGAGACCCAGTACTTC. Amino acid sequence: CASSQNHGSGRGETQYF.

This rearrangement joins TRBV7-9 to TRBJ2-7; 7 bases agree with TRBD1. Germline-derived CDR1 and CDR2 are SEHNR and FQNEAQ (reference sequence). The CDR3 covers 15 residues. After removal of 3 bases from V and 1 base from J, the junction contained 6 bases not matched to a gene. Here the CDR3 DNA reads TGTGCCAGCAGCTTCGGCAGGGGGATGTCCTACGAGCAGTACTTC. The encoded protein is CASSFGRGMSYEQYF.

In DNA, the CDR3 is TGTGCCAGCAGCAGCCGGCAGGGGACAGGGGCCTTTGCCACTGAAGCTTTCTTT. It is translated as CASSSRQGTGAFATEAFF. The rearrangement uses TRBV21-1 and TRBJ1-1; the table's D gene call, TRBD1, was not cross checked with the DNA. TRBV21-1 is shown as a pseudogene. The CDR3 is made up of 18 amino acids.

The V call is TRBV4-2, the J call TRBJ2-7; tentatively, D is TRBD2 (5 bases). V shed 0 bases and J shed 2 bases, with 17 bases lying between them. Germline V CDR1 and CDR2: LGHNA, YNFKEQ. The CDR3 covers 17 residues. CDR3 loop: CASSQEEGVGNPYEQYF. The CDR3 nucleotides are TGTGCCAGCAGCCAAGAAGAGGGAGTGGGTAATCCCTACGAGCAGTACTTC.

V gene TRBV3-1 (or the pseudogene TRBV3-2) combines with J gene TRBJ1-2; tentative D call: TRBD1 (5 bases). V lost 0 bases and J lost 6, with 8 bases in between. The germline CDR1 and CDR2 sequences are LGHDT and YNNKEL (reference sequence). This CDR3 spans 13 amino acids. CDR3 sequence (DNA): TGTGCCAGCAGCCAAGAGTCAGGGCATGGCTACACCTTC. This sequence encodes CASSQESGHGYTF.

The chain links TRBV5-4 to TRBJ2-3; 7 bases map to TRBD2. The CDR3 totals 14 residues. Trimming cost V 5 bases and J 0 bases; bases outside gene matches: 3. Germline assignment: CDR1 SGHNT and CDR2 YYREEE (reference sequence). DNA for the CDR3: TGTGCCAGCAGTCTTAGCGGGAGCACAGATACGCAGTATTTT. Translation gives CASSLSGSTDTQYF.